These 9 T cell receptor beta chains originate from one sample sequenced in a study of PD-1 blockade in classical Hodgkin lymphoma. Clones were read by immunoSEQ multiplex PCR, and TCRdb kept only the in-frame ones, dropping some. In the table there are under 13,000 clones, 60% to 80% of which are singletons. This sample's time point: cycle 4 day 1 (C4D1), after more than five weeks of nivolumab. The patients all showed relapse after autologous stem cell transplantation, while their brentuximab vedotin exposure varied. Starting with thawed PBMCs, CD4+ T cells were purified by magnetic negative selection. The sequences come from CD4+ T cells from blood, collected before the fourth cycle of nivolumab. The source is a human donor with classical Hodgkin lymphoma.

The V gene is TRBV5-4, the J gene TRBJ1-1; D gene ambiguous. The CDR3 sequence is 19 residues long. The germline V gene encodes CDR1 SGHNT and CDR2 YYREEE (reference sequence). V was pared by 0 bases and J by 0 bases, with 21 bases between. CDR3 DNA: TGTGCCAGCAGCTTGGCCAAGACTTTTGGAGAGTTAATGAACACTGAAGCTTTCTTT. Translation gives CASSLAKTFGELMNTEAFF.

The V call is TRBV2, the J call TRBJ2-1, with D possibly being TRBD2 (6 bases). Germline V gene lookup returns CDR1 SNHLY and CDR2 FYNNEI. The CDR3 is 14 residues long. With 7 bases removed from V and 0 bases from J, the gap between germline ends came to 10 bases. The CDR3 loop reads CASNGGTSYNEQFF. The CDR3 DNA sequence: TGTGCCAGCAATGGCGGGACCTCCTACAATGAGCAGTTCTTC.

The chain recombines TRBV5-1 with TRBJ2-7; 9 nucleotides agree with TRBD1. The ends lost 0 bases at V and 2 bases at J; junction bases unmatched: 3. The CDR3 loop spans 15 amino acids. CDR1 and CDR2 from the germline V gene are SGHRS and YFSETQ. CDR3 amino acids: CASSLDRGQTYEQYF. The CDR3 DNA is TGCGCCAGCAGCTTGGACAGGGGGCAAACCTACGAGCAGTACTTC.

CDR3 amino acids: CASTFGTANTGELFF. The DNA of the CDR3 is TGTGCCAGCACCTTCGGGACAGCGAACACCGGGGAGCTGTTTTTT. The chain couples TRBV6-1 to TRBJ2-2, with 7 bases identical to TRBD1. The ends lost 7 bases at V and 0 bases at J; junction bases unmatched: 5. The CDR3 is made up of 15 amino acids. Germline loops: CDR1 MNHNS, CDR2 SASEGT.

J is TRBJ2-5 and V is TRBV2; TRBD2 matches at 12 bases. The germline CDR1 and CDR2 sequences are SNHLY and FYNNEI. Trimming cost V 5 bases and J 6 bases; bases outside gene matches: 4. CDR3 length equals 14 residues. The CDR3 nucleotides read TGTGCCAGCAGTCTAGCGGGAGGGGGAAAGACCCAGTACTTC. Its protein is CASSLAGGGKTQYF.

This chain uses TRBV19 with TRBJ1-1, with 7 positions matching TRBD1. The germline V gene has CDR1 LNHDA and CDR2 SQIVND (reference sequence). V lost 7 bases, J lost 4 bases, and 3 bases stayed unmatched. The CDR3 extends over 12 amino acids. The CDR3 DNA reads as TGTGCCAGTACGGACAGGACCACTGAAGCTTTCTTT. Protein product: CASTDRTTEAFF.

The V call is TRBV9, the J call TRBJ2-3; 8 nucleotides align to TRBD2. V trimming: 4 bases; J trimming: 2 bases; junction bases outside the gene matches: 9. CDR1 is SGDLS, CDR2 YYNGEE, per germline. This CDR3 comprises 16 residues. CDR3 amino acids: CASSPHSGAFTDTQYF. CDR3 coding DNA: TGTGCCAGCAGCCCGCATAGCGGGGCTTTCACAGATACGCAGTATTTT.

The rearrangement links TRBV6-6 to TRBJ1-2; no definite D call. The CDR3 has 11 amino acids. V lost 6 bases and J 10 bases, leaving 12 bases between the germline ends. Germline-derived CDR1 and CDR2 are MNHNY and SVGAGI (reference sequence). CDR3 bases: TGTGCCAGCAGCCACACACATGCCTACACCTTC. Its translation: CASSHTHAYTF.

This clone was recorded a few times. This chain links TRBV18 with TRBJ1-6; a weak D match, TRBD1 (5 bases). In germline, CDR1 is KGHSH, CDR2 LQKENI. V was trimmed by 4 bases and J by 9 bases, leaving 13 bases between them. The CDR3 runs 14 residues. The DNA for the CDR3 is TGTGCCAGCTCACGAGTCAGGGAGAGTTCACCCCTCCACTTT. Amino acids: CASSRVRESSPLHF.